Below, 11 T cell receptor beta chains from the same sample are listed, as sequenced in a study of TET2 disruption in CD19-targeted CAR T cells. Treatment meaning: autologous CTL019 cells: CD19 CAR with 4-1BB and CD3 zeta domains. Which antigens these TCRs recognize remains unknown. TCRdb's table, derived via immunoSEQ multiplex PCR, lists solely in-frame clones and lacks some. The repertoire table contains around 30,000 clones. The starting material was CD8- CAR+ T cells sorted from cultured blood T cells, obtained for CD19 CAR T cell therapy. As to subset: CD8-negative CAR-positive T cells from the infusion product. The receptor set was obtained from a man aged 65 to 85 with chronic lymphocytic leukemia.

A remark on this clone: Read sequence stops 3 residues before the CDR3 end, and the germline J gene provides the missing end. The chain employs TRBV3-1 (or the pseudogene TRBV3-2) and TRBJ1-1, with a tentative D call TRBD1 (5 bases). The CDR3 spans 15 residues. The germline gives CDR1 LGHDT, CDR2 YNNKEL (reference sequence). The V end was cut by 4 bases, the J end by 1 base, with 13 bases between. The CDR3 DNA, read in part, is TGTGCCAGCAGCCCCCGCGGGGCGGGGAACACTGAA. Its translation: CASSPRGAGNTE. The complete CDR3 protein is CASSPRGAGNTEAFF.

To note about this clone: The read terminates 3 residues ahead of where the CDR3 ends, so the germline J gene completes it. The rearrangement uses TRBV7-8 and TRBJ2-7; 9 bases map to TRBD1. The CDR3 has 16 residues. Per the germline V gene, CDR1 is SGHVS and CDR2 is FQNEAQ. The V and J ends lost 2 bases and 3 bases, in that order; junction bases with no gene match: 8. CDR3 in amino acids: CASSLPTGTGSYEQYF. CDR3 DNA (partial): TGTGCCAGCAGCTTACCGACCGGGACAGGGAGCTACGAG.

Turning to this clone: The CDR3 extends 3 residues past the end of the read, so its final part is completed from the germline J gene. This sequence joins TRBV18 and TRBJ2-4, with D maybe TRBD2 (6 bases). The CDR3 is 15 amino acids. CDR1 is KGHSH, CDR2 LQKENI, per germline. The CDR3 DNA, read in part, is TGTGCCAGCTCACCCCCAGTAGCGGACAATCAGCCT. Translating it yields CASSPPVADNQP. The whole CDR3 sequence is CASSPPVADNQPQYF.

Of note for this clone: From the germline J gene comes the end of the CDR3, since the read stops 3 residues before it. This rearrangement joins TRBV19 to TRBJ1-2, with 7 bases identical to TRBD1. Germline V gene data show CDR1 as LNHDA and CDR2 as SQIVND (reference sequence). The CDR3 is made up of 15 amino acids. The covered CDR3 bases are TGTGCCAGTAGTACCCAAGACAGGGATGCGCGCGGC. Its protein is CASSTQDRDARG. The whole CDR3 region reads CASSTQDRDARGYTF.

Comment on this clone: Read sequence stops 3 residues before the CDR3 end, and the germline J gene provides the missing end. The chain joins TRBV11-2 to TRBJ1-1; tentative D call: TRBD1 (6 bases). There are 13 residues in the CDR3. The V gene's germline CDR1 is SGHAT and CDR2 FQNNGV. Trimming removed 4 bases at V and 6 bases at J, with 12 bases between. The sequenced CDR3 bases are TGTGCCAGCAGCTCAAGCAGGGGCGCTGAA. Protein product: CASSSSRGAE. The whole CDR3 protein is CASSSSRGAEAFF.

Points on this clone: The missing CDR3 end, 3 residues past where the read stops, is filled in from the germline J gene. This rearrangement joins TRBV2 to TRBJ1-1, with D maybe TRBD1 (6 bases). The CDR3 extends over 16 amino acids. V was cut by 7 bases and J by 1 base, with 19 bases left in between. Germline V gene data show CDR1 as SNHLY and CDR2 as FYNNEI. This chain's CDR3 is CASNQGLTTRNTEAFF. Partial CDR3 DNA: TGTGCCAGCAACCAGGGGCTCACCACCAGGAACACTGAA.

With regard to this clone: The read is 3 residues too short to cover the CDR3 end, so that end is filled in from the germline J gene. The chain has TRBV25-1 and TRBJ2-3, with TRBD2 matching over 7 bases. Per germline, CDR1 MGHDK and CDR2 SYGVNS. This CDR3 contains 15 residues. V shed 1 base, J shed 2 bases, and the junction held 3 bases outside the gene matches. The part of the CDR3 DNA that was read is TGTGCCAGCAGTGAATTCGGGGGGAACACAGATACG. Protein: CASSEFGGNTDT. The whole CDR3 sequence reads CASSEFGGNTDTQYF.

In regard to this clone: Read sequence stops 3 residues before the CDR3 end, and the germline J gene provides the missing end. The genes are TRBV19 and TRBJ2-4, with a weak D call TRBD1 (5 bases). This CDR3 comprises 14 residues. Germline V gene data show CDR1 as LNHDA and CDR2 as SQIVND (reference sequence). CDR3 DNA, as far as it was read: TGTGCCAGTAGTATTTGGCAGGGCGGTCAGCCT. The encoded protein is CASSIWQGGQP. The whole CDR3 is CASSIWQGGQPQYF.

Of note for this clone: The CDR3 extends 3 residues past the end of the read, so its final part is completed from the germline J gene. V and J are TRBV20-1 and TRBJ1-1, with TRBD1 as a possible D gene (5 bases). The germline gives CDR1 DFQATT, CDR2 SNEGSKA (reference sequence). The CDR3 spans 12 residues. The CDR3: CSAGQQGRSAFF. The part of the CDR3 DNA that was read is TGCAGTGCTGGACAACAAGGACGGTCG.

Concerning this clone itself: The read stops 3 residues short of the end of the CDR3; the missing end is completed from the germline J gene. The V call is TRBV29-1, the J call TRBJ1-2; the D is unclear. This CDR3 contains 10 residues. Germline CDR1 is SQVTM and CDR2 is ANQGSEA. CDR3 DNA, as far as it was read: TGCAGCGCTTACACAGATACC. Protein: CSAYTDT. The full CDR3 protein reads CSAYTDTYTF.

As to this clone: The read is 3 residues too short to cover the CDR3 end, so that end is filled in from the germline J gene. The rearrangement uses TRBV9 and TRBJ1-2, with 8 nucleotides matching TRBD1. The CDR3 loop spans 18 amino acids. Germline V CDR1 and CDR2: SGDLS, YYNGEE. The V and J ends lost 0 bases and 4 bases, in that order; junction bases with no gene match: 14. Incomplete CDR3 DNA: TGTGCCAGCAGCGTAGGAGAAAACAGGGGGATATCCAGCTATGGC. Its protein product is CASSVGENRGISSYG. The whole CDR3 protein is CASSVGENRGISSYGYTF. Variable domain in full (rest from reference TRBV9 and TRBJ1-2): DSGVTQTPKHLITATGQRVTLRCSPRSGDLSVYWYQQSLDQGLQFLIQYYNGEERAKGNILERFSAQQFPDLHSELNLSSLELGDSALYFCASSVGENRGISSYGYTFGSGTRLTVV.